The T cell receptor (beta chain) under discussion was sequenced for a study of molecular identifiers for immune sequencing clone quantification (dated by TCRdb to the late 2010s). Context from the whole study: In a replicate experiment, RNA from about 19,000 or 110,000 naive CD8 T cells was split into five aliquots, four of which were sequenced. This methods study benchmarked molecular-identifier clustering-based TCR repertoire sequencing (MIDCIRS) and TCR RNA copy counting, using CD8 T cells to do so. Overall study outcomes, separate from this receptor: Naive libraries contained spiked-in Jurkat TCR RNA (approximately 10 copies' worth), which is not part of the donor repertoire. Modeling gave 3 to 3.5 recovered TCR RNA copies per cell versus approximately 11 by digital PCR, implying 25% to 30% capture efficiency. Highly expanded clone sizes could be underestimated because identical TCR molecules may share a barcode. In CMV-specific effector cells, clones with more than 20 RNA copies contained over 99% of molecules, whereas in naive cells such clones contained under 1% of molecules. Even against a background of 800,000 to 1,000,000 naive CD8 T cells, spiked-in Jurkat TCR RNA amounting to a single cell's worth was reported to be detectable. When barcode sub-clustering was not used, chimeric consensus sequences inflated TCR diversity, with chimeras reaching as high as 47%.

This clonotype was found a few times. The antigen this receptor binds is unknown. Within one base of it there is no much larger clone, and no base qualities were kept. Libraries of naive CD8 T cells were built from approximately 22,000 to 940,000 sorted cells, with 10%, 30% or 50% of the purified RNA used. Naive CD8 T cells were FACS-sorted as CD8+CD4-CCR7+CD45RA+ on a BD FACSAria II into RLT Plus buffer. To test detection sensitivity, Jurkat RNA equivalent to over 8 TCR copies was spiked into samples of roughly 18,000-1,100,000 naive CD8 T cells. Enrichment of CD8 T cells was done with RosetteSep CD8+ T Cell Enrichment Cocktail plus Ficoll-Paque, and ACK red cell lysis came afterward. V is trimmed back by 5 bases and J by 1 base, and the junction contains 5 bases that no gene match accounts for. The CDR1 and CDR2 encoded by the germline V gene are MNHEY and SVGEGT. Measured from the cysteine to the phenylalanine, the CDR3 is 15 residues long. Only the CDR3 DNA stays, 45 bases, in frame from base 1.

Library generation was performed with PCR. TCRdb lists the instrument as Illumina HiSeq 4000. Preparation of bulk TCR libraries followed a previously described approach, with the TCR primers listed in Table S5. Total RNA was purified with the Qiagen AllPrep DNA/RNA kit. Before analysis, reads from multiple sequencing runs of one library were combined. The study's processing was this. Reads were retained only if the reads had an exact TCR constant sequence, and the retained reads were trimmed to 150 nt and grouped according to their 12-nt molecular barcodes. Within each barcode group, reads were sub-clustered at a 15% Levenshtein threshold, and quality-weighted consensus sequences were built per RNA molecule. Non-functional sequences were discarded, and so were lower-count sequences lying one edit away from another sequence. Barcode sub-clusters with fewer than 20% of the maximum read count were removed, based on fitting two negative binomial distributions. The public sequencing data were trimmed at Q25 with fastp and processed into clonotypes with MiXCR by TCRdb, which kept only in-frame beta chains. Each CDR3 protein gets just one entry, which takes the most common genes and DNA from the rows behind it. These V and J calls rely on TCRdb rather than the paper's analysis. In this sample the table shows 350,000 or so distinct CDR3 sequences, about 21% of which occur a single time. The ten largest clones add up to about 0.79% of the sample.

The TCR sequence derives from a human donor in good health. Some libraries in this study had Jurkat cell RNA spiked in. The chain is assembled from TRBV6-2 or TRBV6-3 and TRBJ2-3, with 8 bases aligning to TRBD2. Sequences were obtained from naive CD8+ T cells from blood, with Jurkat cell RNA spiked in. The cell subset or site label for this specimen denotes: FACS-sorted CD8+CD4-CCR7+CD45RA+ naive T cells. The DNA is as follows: TGTGCCAGCAGTACTAGCGGCCGACGCACAGATACGCAGTATTTT. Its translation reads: CASSTSGRRTDTQYF.